These T cell receptor beta chains were read from a single sample in a study of T-cell reconstitution after alpha-beta-depleted transplantation in children. TCRdb reprocessed the PCR reads with MiXCR, giving one entry per CDR3 protein. The sample lists about 400,000 distinct CDR3 sequences, around 15% seen once, with around 28% in the top ten. Specimen: PBMCs, mostly from graft donor cells, collected 360 days after TCRalphabeta/CD19-depleted stem cell transplant. These receptors were obtained from a boy less than two years old who had a stem cell transplant for Wiskott-Aldrich syndrome, so the T cells may come from the graft donor. Each CDR3 is given with its conserved first and last residue. A D gene is named only where the DNA matches it firmly. Clone size is given for some rows only: seen once, a few or many times, or a class if the clone is expanded.

V gene	clone size	J gene	D gene	CDR3 DNA	CDR3 protein
TRBV29-1	-	TRBJ2-3	-	TGCAGCGTCGAGGGACCCCCCCTGGGAACAGATACGCAGTATTTT	CSVEGPPLGTDTQYF
TRBV10-3	few	TRBJ2-3	TRBD2	TGTGCCATCGGGACTAGCGGGGCCCTGCCAGATACGCAGTATTTT	CAIGTSGALPDTQYF
TRBV7-8	few	TRBJ2-3	TRBD1	TGTGCCAGCAGCTTTGGGACAGGGTATGCAGATACGCAGTATTTT	CASSFGTGYADTQYF
TRBV20-1	few	TRBJ1-5	-	TGCAGTGCTAGCGGACAGTTTTACAATCAGCCCCAGCATTTT	CSASGQFYNQPQHF
TRBV12-3/TRBV12-4	once	TRBJ2-2	-	TGTGCCAGCAGTTCCATGGTCGGGGAGCTGTTTTTT	CASSSMVGELFF
TRBV7-8	few	TRBJ2-4	-	TGTGCCAGCAGCTATGACAGGGCCAAAAACATTCAGTACTTC	CASSYDRAKNIQYF
TRBV4-1	few	TRBJ2-2	-	TGCGCCAGCAGCGAGAAGACACACGCGAACACCGGGGAGCTGTTTTTT	CASSEKTHANTGELFF
TRBV25-1	few	TRBJ2-1	-	TGTGCCAGCAGTTACTCACTAGTCACCCCGCAGTTCTTC	CASSYSLVTPQFF
TRBV20-1	-	TRBJ2-5	-	TGCAGTGCTTTTATAGGGGGGGAAGAGACCCAGTACTTC	CSAFIGGEETQYF
TRBV11-2	few	TRBJ2-2	TRBD1	TGTGCCAGCAGCGTAGGACAGGACTTTACCGGGGAGCTGTTTTTT	CASSVGQDFTGELFF
TRBV11-2	few	TRBJ2-1	-	TGTGCCAGCAGCTTAGCCGCCAACAACAATGAGCAGTTCTTC	CASSLAANNNEQFF
TRBV20-1	few	TRBJ2-5	-	TGCAGTGCTATTAGGCAAGCGTGGGAGACCCAGTACTTC	CSAIRQAWETQYF
TRBV12-3/TRBV12-4	few	TRBJ2-7	-	TGTGCCAGCAGTTTTTGGCCAGATGCTTCTCACGAGCAGTACTTC	CASSFWPDASHEQYF
TRBV11-2	few	TRBJ2-1	-	TGTGCCAGCAGCTTTCTATCAGACAGGGAGGGTCACAATGAGCAGTTCTTC	CASSFLSDREGHNEQFF
TRBV24-1	-	TRBJ2-1	-	TGTGCCACCAGTACTTCGTCCCACCCCCTTGACAATGAGCAGTTCTTC	CATSTSSHPLDNEQFF
TRBV20-1	-	TRBJ2-2	-	TGCAGTGCTAGCGGAACTGCGAACACCGGGGAGCTGTTTTTT	CSASGTANTGELFF
TRBV29-1	few	TRBJ2-5	TRBD1	TGCAGCGTTGCAGGGGGCAGGGAGACCCAGTACTTC	CSVAGGRETQYF
TRBV12-3/TRBV12-4	many	TRBJ2-7	TRBD2	TGTGCCAGCAGTTTTTATGGCGGGAGGGTCTACGAGCAGTACTTC	CASSFYGGRVYEQYF
TRBV4-1	-	TRBJ1-1	-	TGCGCCAGCAGCCAAGCCTGGGGGTTTTTGAACACTGAAGCTTTCTTT	CASSQAWGFLNTEAFF
TRBV10-3	few	TRBJ1-1	-	TGTGCCATCAGTGCCAGGGAGAACACTGAAGCTTTCTTT	CAISARENTEAFF
TRBV12-3/TRBV12-4	-	TRBJ2-1	TRBD2	TGTGCCAGCAGGCTTAGCGGGCTGAACGGAAATGAGCAGTTCTTC	CASRLSGLNGNEQFF
TRBV7-9	-	TRBJ1-1	-	TGTGCCAGCAGCAAGGGACGCGGTGAAGCTTTCTTT	CASSKGRGEAFF
TRBV15	-	TRBJ2-7	-	TGTGCCACCAGCAGAGATCTTCGGGACGCAATCTACGAGCAGTACTTC	CATSRDLRDAIYEQYF
TRBV28	-	TRBJ1-4	-	TGTGCCAGCAGCCTAGGGGGTGGAAATGAAAAACTGTTTTTT	CASSLGGGNEKLFF
TRBV10-3	-	TRBJ1-2	-	TGTGCCATCAGTGGAGGCCGAAACTATGGCTACACCTTC	CAISGGRNYGYTF
TRBV6-5	-	TRBJ1-2	TRBD1	TGTGCCAGCAGTTACCAACAGGGGGGGAACTATGGCTACACCTTC	CASSYQQGGNYGYTF
TRBV5-1	-	TRBJ2-2	-	TGCGCCAGCAGCTTGGGGCTTTTCCGGGACACGAACACCGGGGAGCTGTTTTTT	CASSLGLFRDTNTGELFF
TRBV29-1	few	TRBJ1-1	-	TGCAGCGTTGACCGGGGTGGGGACACTGAAGCTTTCTTT	CSVDRGGDTEAFF
TRBV12-3/TRBV12-4	few	TRBJ2-5	TRBD2	TGTGCCAGCAGTCCGGGACTAGTCCGCCAAGAGACCCAGTACTTC	CASSPGLVRQETQYF
TRBV20-1	-	TRBJ2-7	-	TGCAGTGCTAGAGCTCAATTGGGCCACGCGACCGGCTCCTACGAGCAGTACTTC	CSARAQLGHATGSYEQYF
TRBV28	-	TRBJ1-2	-	TGTGCCAGCAGTTTTACAGGGAAGAAGGGCTATGGCTACACCTTC	CASSFTGKKGYGYTF
TRBV6-5	-	TRBJ2-5	TRBD2	TGTGCCAGCAGTTATGGCGGGGGGCTCCAAGAGACCCAGTACTTC	CASSYGGGLQETQYF
TRBV12-3/TRBV12-4	-	TRBJ2-1	TRBD2	TGTGCCAGCAGTCCTAGCGGGAGATGGTCCTACAATGAGCAGTTCTTC	CASSPSGRWSYNEQFF
TRBV4-1	few	TRBJ2-3	-	TGCGCCAGCAGCCAAGGTTGGCCTGGACTAACCACAGATACGCAGTATTTT	CASSQGWPGLTTDTQYF
TRBV28	few	TRBJ2-4	TRBD1	TGTGCCAGCCTCCGGACAGGGCTAGCCAAAAACATTCAGTACTTC	CASLRTGLAKNIQYF
TRBV12-3/TRBV12-4	many	TRBJ2-1	-	TGTGCCAGCAGTTCGGACGGAAACAATGAGCAGTTCTTC	CASSSDGNNEQFF
TRBV20-1	many	TRBJ2-1	-	TGCAGTGCTAGGACTAGCTCCTACAATGAGCAGTTCTTC	CSARTSSYNEQFF
TRBV10-2	few	TRBJ2-1	-	TGCGCCAGCAGCGGGGGGACAAGAGGGTTCTTC	CASSGGTRGFF
TRBV3-1	many	TRBJ2-7	-	TGTGCCAGCAGCCAAGTGTGGGAGCAGTACTTC	CASSQVWEQYF
TRBV20-1	-	TRBJ2-1	-	TGCAGTGCTAGATTCGACTATCCGGCAAATGAGCAGTTCTTC	CSARFDYPANEQFF
TRBV6-2/TRBV6-3	many	TRBJ2-5	TRBD2	TGTGCCAGCAGCCGCTCCGGGACTAGCGGGAGAGGGAACCAGTACTTC	CASSRSGTSGRGNQYF
TRBV7-9	-	TRBJ2-2	-	TGTGCCAGCAGCAGCGATAGAGGGGCGTTGAACACCGGGGAGCTGTTTTTT	CASSSDRGALNTGELFF